The source of this TCR beta chain is a study of radiation and T cells in renal cell carcinoma. About this clone: Antigen unknown.

The study's findings and limits: Top tumor clonotypes rose in blood 2 weeks post-radiation, then contracted. Baseline intratumoral clonotype presence is unknown without pretreatment biopsies.

The data were produced by immunoSEQ multiplex PCR, yet TCRdb's version contains in-frame clones alone and is incomplete. The sample lists roughly 120,000 clones, approximately 78% seen once, with under 2.5% in the top ten. Trimming stripped 0 bases from V and 11 bases from J, with 13 bases between. Per germline, CDR1 SGDLS and CDR2 YYNGEE. The CDR3 loop spans 13 amino acids. Time point specified: blood 2 weeks post-SBRT. The treatment: 15 Gy SBRT to primary tumor, nephrectomy 4 weeks later. Radiation-treated patients gave blood at baseline, week 2 and week 4. The tumor was a clear cell renal cell carcinoma.

The source of this sequence is a woman aged 60-75 years with renal cell carcinoma. The specimen was blood, collected from a patient whose treatment included radiotherapy and nephrectomy. V gene TRBV9 combines with J gene TRBJ2-3; D is ambiguous. The CDR3 nucleotides read TGTGCCAGCAGCGTAGGGACCCCCTCGAGGCAGTATTTT. It specifies CASSVGTPSRQYF.